This TCR beta chain was recovered during a study of CD8 T cells in ankylosing spondylitis. General study results and limits: A TCR beta motif of fewer than 10 highly homologous variants seemed to mark ankylosing spondylitis blood. As reported, disease-linked clones showed significant enrichment in matched ankylosing spondylitis synovial fluid.

Germline CDR1 reads SGHRS; CDR2 reads YFSETQ. This CDR3 is 14 amino acids long. J gave up 7 bases and V 4 bases, and 5 bases lay outside the gene matches. As for this clonotype: The antigen is undetermined.

It was by quantitative 5'-RACE with molecular barcodes that TCR beta libraries were made. MiXCR, run by TCRdb on the 5' RACE reads, gives a single entry per CDR3 protein. The sample carries under 850,000 distinct CDR3 sequences, roughly 20% recorded once. This chain links TRBV5-1 with TRBJ1-6, with 7 bases matching TRBD1. The receptor comes from a male donor with ankylosing spondylitis. The sample consisted of blood, either unsorted or a sorted T cell fraction (not recorded which). This CDR3 reads CASSQGQSNSPLHF. Here the CDR3 DNA reads TGCGCCAGCAGCCAGGGACAGTCAAATTCACCCCTCCACTTT.